This is a list of T cell receptor beta chains from one sample in a study of T cell responses to AZD1222 COVID-19 vaccine. TCRdb keeps only in-frame clones here, not all; method: immunoSEQ multiplex PCR. Among approximately 82,000 clones listed, roughly 90% were seen once. The sequenced sample was peripheral blood, obtained on day 0 of AZD1222 vaccination. These receptor sequences come from an adult in good health. The CDR3 runs from the conserved cysteine through the conserved F or W. The D gene is left open where the match is weak. Only part of the rows carry a size: once, few, many, or a class if the clone is expanded.

v_call: TRBV11-3; clone_size: .; j_call: TRBJ2-6; d_call: .; cdr3_aa: CASSLVAGESSGANVLTF; cdr3_nt: TGTGCCAGCAGCTTAGTGGCAGGAGAGAGCTCTGGGGCCAACGTCCTGACTTTC
v_call: TRBV19; clone_size: .; j_call: TRBJ2-5; d_call: .; cdr3_aa: CASTGAETQYF; cdr3_nt: TGTGCCAGTACCGGGGCAGAGACCCAGTACTTC
v_call: TRBV6-2/TRBV6-3; clone_size: .; j_call: TRBJ2-7; d_call: TRBD2; cdr3_aa: CASSTSVPYEQYF; cdr3_nt: TGTGCCAGCAGTACTAGCGTTCCCTACGAGCAGTACTTC
v_call: TRBV19; clone_size: .; j_call: TRBJ1-2; d_call: .; cdr3_aa: CASSPINYGYTF; cdr3_nt: TGTGCCAGTAGTCCAATTAACTATGGCTACACCTTC
v_call: TRBV2; clone_size: .; j_call: TRBJ2-7; d_call: .; cdr3_aa: CASSHLRYDEQYF; cdr3_nt: TGTGCCAGCAGTCACCTCCGCTACGACGAGCAGTACTTC
v_call: TRBV7-2; clone_size: .; j_call: TRBJ2-3; d_call: .; cdr3_aa: CASSLELQVGYSTDTQYF; cdr3_nt: TGTGCCAGCAGCTTAGAATTACAAGTGGGCTATAGCACAGATACGCAGTATTTT
v_call: TRBV28; clone_size: .; j_call: TRBJ2-5; d_call: TRBD2; cdr3_aa: CASSIPGVAGQETQYF; cdr3_nt: TGTGCCAGCAGCATCCCCGGGGTAGCGGGCCAAGAGACCCAGTACTTC
v_call: TRBV6-6; clone_size: once; j_call: TRBJ1-2; d_call: .; cdr3_aa: CASRADSARGYTF; cdr3_nt: TGTGCCAGCAGAGCCGACAGCGCGCGGGGCTACACCTTC
v_call: TRBV9; clone_size: .; j_call: TRBJ1-3; d_call: .; cdr3_aa: CASSVDPGTSGNTIYF; cdr3_nt: TGTGCCAGCAGCGTAGATCCAGGAACCTCTGGAAACACCATATATTTT
v_call: TRBV25-1; clone_size: .; j_call: TRBJ2-2; d_call: .; cdr3_aa: CASREAGGNTGELFF; cdr3_nt: TGTGCCAGCAGGGAAGCTGGGGGTAACACCGGGGAGCTGTTTTTT
v_call: TRBV11-2; clone_size: .; j_call: TRBJ1-2; d_call: .; cdr3_aa: CASSLVQNYGYTF; cdr3_nt: TGTGCCAGCAGCTTAGTACAGAACTATGGCTACACCTTC
v_call: TRBV14; clone_size: .; j_call: TRBJ1-3; d_call: .; cdr3_aa: CASSQARGYAIYF; cdr3_nt: TGTGCCAGCAGCCAAGCCCGGGGATACGCCATATATTTT
v_call: TRBV7-3; clone_size: few; j_call: TRBJ2-7; d_call: .; cdr3_aa: CASSPQPAFSPYEQYF; cdr3_nt: TGTGCCAGCAGCCCACAACCGGCGTTCTCACCCTACGAGCAGTACTTC
v_call: TRBV4-1; clone_size: .; j_call: TRBJ2-5; d_call: TRBD2; cdr3_aa: CASKASGGPETQYF; cdr3_nt: TGCGCCAGCAAGGCTAGCGGGGGACCAGAGACCCAGTACTTC
v_call: TRBV10-1; clone_size: .; j_call: TRBJ2-5; d_call: TRBD2; cdr3_aa: CASSELAGDGETQYF; cdr3_nt: TGCGCCAGCAGTGAGCTAGCGGGGGACGGAGAGACCCAGTACTTC
v_call: TRBV28; clone_size: once; j_call: TRBJ2-1; d_call: TRBD1; cdr3_aa: CASSTPGTGRRFF; cdr3_nt: TGTGCCAGCAGCACCCCCGGGACAGGGCGGAGGTTCTTC
v_call: TRBV6-2/TRBV6-3; clone_size: .; j_call: TRBJ2-5; d_call: .; cdr3_aa: CASSYSTAKETQYF; cdr3_nt: TGTGCCAGCAGTTACTCGACAGCGAAGGAGACCCAGTACTTC
v_call: TRBV24-1; clone_size: .; j_call: TRBJ2-5; d_call: .; cdr3_aa: CATKRGSEETQYF; cdr3_nt: TGTGCCACCAAAAGGGGAAGTGAAGAGACCCAGTACTTC
v_call: TRBV11-3; clone_size: .; j_call: TRBJ2-3; d_call: .; cdr3_aa: CASSLDWGGTDTQYF; cdr3_nt: TGTGCCAGCAGCTTAGATTGGGGGGGCACAGATACGCAGTATTTT
v_call: TRBV30; clone_size: once; j_call: TRBJ2-3; d_call: .; cdr3_aa: CAGKPPSGWDTQYF; cdr3_nt: TGTGCCGGCAAGCCCCCCTCCGGGTGGGATACGCAGTATTTT
v_call: TRBV19; clone_size: .; j_call: TRBJ1-3; d_call: .; cdr3_aa: CASKLSSGNTIYF; cdr3_nt: TGTGCCAGTAAGTTGAGCTCTGGAAACACCATATATTTT
v_call: TRBV27; clone_size: .; j_call: TRBJ1-5; d_call: .; cdr3_aa: CASSPEGVSNQPQHF; cdr3_nt: TGTGCCAGCAGTCCAGAGGGGGTAAGCAATCAGCCCCAGCATTTT
v_call: TRBV6-5; clone_size: .; j_call: TRBJ1-3; d_call: .; cdr3_aa: CASRDTAGNTIYF; cdr3_nt: TGTGCCAGCAGGGACACTGCTGGAAACACCATATATTTT
v_call: TRBV6-1; clone_size: .; j_call: TRBJ1-1; d_call: TRBD1; cdr3_aa: CASSDRDSNHLGEAFF; cdr3_nt: TGTGCCAGCAGTGACCGGGACAGTAACCACCTTGGAGAAGCTTTCTTT
v_call: TRBV27; clone_size: .; j_call: TRBJ2-7; d_call: TRBD1; cdr3_aa: CASSYRDRGYEQYF; cdr3_nt: TGTGCCAGCAGTTACCGGGACAGGGGGTACGAGCAGTACTTC
v_call: TRBV25-1; clone_size: .; j_call: TRBJ1-4; d_call: .; cdr3_aa: CASSVSRQLNEKLFF; cdr3_nt: TGTGCCAGCAGTGTCTCCAGACAGCTGAATGAAAAACTGTTTTTT
v_call: TRBV20-1; clone_size: .; j_call: TRBJ1-2; d_call: .; cdr3_aa: CSASDRRTNYGYTF; cdr3_nt: TGCAGTGCTAGTGACAGAAGAACTAACTATGGCTACACCTTC
v_call: TRBV4-1; clone_size: .; j_call: TRBJ1-4; d_call: TRBD1; cdr3_aa: CASSRSWETGDATNEKLFF; cdr3_nt: TGCGCCAGCAGCCGAAGTTGGGAAACAGGGGATGCAACTAATGAAAAACTGTTTTTT
v_call: TRBV7-9; clone_size: .; j_call: TRBJ1-1; d_call: TRBD1; cdr3_aa: CASMANIPGQMNTEAFF; cdr3_nt: TGTGCCAGCATGGCGAACATACCGGGACAGATGAACACTGAAGCTTTCTTT
v_call: TRBV7-2; clone_size: .; j_call: TRBJ1-1; d_call: .; cdr3_aa: CASSIFANTEAFF; cdr3_nt: TGTGCCAGCAGTATCTTCGCGAACACTGAAGCTTTCTTT
v_call: TRBV7-9; clone_size: .; j_call: TRBJ1-1; d_call: .; cdr3_aa: CASSASGGGMNTEAFF; cdr3_nt: TGTGCCAGCAGCGCTAGCGGTGGGGGGATGAACACTGAAGCTTTCTTT
v_call: TRBV7-9; clone_size: .; j_call: TRBJ2-6; d_call: .; cdr3_aa: CASSLESGPGANVLTF; cdr3_nt: TGTGCCAGCAGCTTAGAGTCCGGGCCCGGGGCCAACGTCCTGACTTTC
v_call: TRBV9; clone_size: .; j_call: TRBJ1-1; d_call: .; cdr3_aa: CASSPGRMNTEAFF; cdr3_nt: TGTGCCAGCAGCCCCGGACGGATGAACACTGAAGCTTTCTTT
v_call: TRBV11-2; clone_size: .; j_call: TRBJ2-5; d_call: .; cdr3_aa: CASISGDETQYF; cdr3_nt: TGTGCCAGCATCTCGGGGGATGAGACCCAGTACTTC
v_call: TRBV11-2; clone_size: once; j_call: TRBJ2-3; d_call: .; cdr3_aa: CASSLERWPGDTDTQYF; cdr3_nt: TGTGCCAGCAGCTTAGAAAGGTGGCCGGGTGACACAGATACGCAGTATTTT
v_call: TRBV7-2; clone_size: .; j_call: TRBJ2-7; d_call: .; cdr3_aa: CASSLRDGTYEQYF; cdr3_nt: TGTGCCAGCAGCTTAAGGGACGGCACCTACGAGCAGTACTTC
v_call: TRBV28; clone_size: .; j_call: TRBJ2-7; d_call: .; cdr3_aa: CASRTGQTYEQYF; cdr3_nt: TGTGCCAGCAGAACAGGACAGACCTACGAGCAGTACTTC
v_call: TRBV5-1; clone_size: .; j_call: TRBJ1-4; d_call: .; cdr3_aa: CASSLEGGRGEKLFF; cdr3_nt: TGCGCCAGCAGCTTGGAGGGAGGGCGTGGCGAAAAACTGTTTTTT
v_call: TRBV14; clone_size: few; j_call: TRBJ1-1; d_call: .; cdr3_aa: CASSPAFYMFF; cdr3_nt: TGTGCCAGCAGCCCGGCGTTTTATATGTTCTTT
v_call: TRBV4-2; clone_size: .; j_call: TRBJ1-1; d_call: .; cdr3_aa: CASSQDLSGREAFF; cdr3_nt: TGTGCCAGCAGCCAAGATCTTTCGGGGCGGGAAGCTTTCTTT
v_call: TRBV5-4; clone_size: .; j_call: TRBJ2-3; d_call: .; cdr3_aa: CASKGGGGADTQYF; cdr3_nt: TGTGCCAGCAAGGGGGGGGGCGGAGCAGATACGCAGTATTTT
v_call: TRBV5-4; clone_size: .; j_call: TRBJ1-4; d_call: TRBD1; cdr3_aa: CASSPTGRIEKLFF; cdr3_nt: TGTGCCAGCAGCCCGACAGGGCGAATTGAAAAACTGTTTTTT
v_call: TRBV6-1; clone_size: .; j_call: TRBJ1-2; d_call: .; cdr3_aa: CASSEGQGGVSNYGYTF; cdr3_nt: TGTGCCAGCAGTGAAGGGCAGGGAGGGGTCTCTAACTATGGCTACACCTTC
v_call: TRBV25-1; clone_size: .; j_call: TRBJ2-7; d_call: TRBD1; cdr3_aa: CASSVTGGLLYEQYF; cdr3_nt: TGTGCCAGCAGTGTAACAGGGGGTCTATTATACGAGCAGTACTTC
v_call: TRBV6-6; clone_size: .; j_call: TRBJ2-2; d_call: TRBD1; cdr3_aa: CASFDRVYTGELFF; cdr3_nt: TGTGCCAGCTTTGACAGGGTTTACACCGGGGAGCTGTTTTTT
v_call: TRBV28; clone_size: once; j_call: TRBJ1-5; d_call: .; cdr3_aa: CASRTGAGSNQPQHF; cdr3_nt: TGTGCCAGCAGGACGGGGGCGGGGAGCAATCAGCCCCAGCATTTT
v_call: TRBV7-9; clone_size: .; j_call: TRBJ2-5; d_call: TRBD1; cdr3_aa: CASSLRTGGSETQYF; cdr3_nt: TGTGCCAGCAGCTTACGGACAGGGGGCTCAGAGACCCAGTACTTC
v_call: TRBV19; clone_size: once; j_call: TRBJ2-7; d_call: TRBD1; cdr3_aa: CASSITTGLYEQYF; cdr3_nt: TGTGCCAGTAGTATTACGACAGGGCTCTACGAGCAGTACTTC